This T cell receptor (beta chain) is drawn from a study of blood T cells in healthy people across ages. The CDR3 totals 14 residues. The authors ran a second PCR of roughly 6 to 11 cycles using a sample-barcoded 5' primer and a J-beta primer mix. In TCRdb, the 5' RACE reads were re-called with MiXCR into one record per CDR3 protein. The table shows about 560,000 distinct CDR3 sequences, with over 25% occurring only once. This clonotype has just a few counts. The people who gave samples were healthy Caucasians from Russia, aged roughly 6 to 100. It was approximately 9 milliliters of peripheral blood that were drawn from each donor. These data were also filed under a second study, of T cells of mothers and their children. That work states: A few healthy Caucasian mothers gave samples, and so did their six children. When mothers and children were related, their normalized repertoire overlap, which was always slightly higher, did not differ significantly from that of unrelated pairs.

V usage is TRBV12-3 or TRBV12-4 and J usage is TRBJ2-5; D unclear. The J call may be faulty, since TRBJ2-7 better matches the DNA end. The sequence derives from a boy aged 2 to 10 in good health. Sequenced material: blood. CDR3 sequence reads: CASSPSVSFYEQYF. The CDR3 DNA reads TGTGCCAGCAGTCCCTCAGTCAGCTTCTACGAGCAGTACTTC.